This TCR beta chain emerged from a study of radiotherapy plus CTLA-4 blockade in lung cancer. A word on this clone: What it binds is unknown.

Study outcomes and limitations: Best predicting response, reportedly, were early blood T cell clone dynamics, with interferon-beta. In blood, TCR clones derived from the tumor expanded after radiotherapy plus ipilimumab.

V gave up 0 bases and J gave up 1 base, with 8 bases separating them. Germline CDR1 reads SGHNT; CDR2 reads YYREEE (reference sequence). The CDR3 has 15 residues. Profiling relied on immunoSEQ multiplex PCR, and the TCRdb table lists in-frame clones only, not all of them. Of about 40,000 clones in the sample, 60% to 80% were seen once. Material: peripheral blood, obtained from a patient treated with radiotherapy plus ipilimumab. The chain joins TRBV5-4 to TRBJ2-1; maybe TRBD1 (5 bases). This receptor was obtained from a human donor with non-small cell lung cancer who had stable disease on radiotherapy plus ipilimumab. For the CDR3, the DNA is TGTGCCAGCAGCTTGGTGGCAGGGTCCTACAATGAGCAGTTCTTC. Translation: CASSLVAGSYNEQFF.